This T cell receptor beta chain was retrieved from a study of somatic mutations in cytotoxic T cells in rheumatoid arthritis listed by TCRdb under 2017. A note on the overall study: Peripheral blood (30 ml EDTA) was collected from patients immediately after diagnosis and before any treatment began. Some T-cell populations stained with V beta antibodies were sorted by flow on a FACSAria II or Sony SH800 to nearly 100% purity, with sorted V beta1+ cells additionally subjected to TCRB sequencing. For 65 to 80 rheumatoid arthritis patients and approximately 20 healthy controls, TCRB deep sequencing was carried out. In newly diagnosed rheumatoid arthritis without treatment, the study examined if expanded CD8+ T-cell clones harbor somatic mutations, relying on TCRB deep sequencing to characterize clonality. The median ages of the patient and control groups were essentially identical.

Points the paper makes about the study in general: In about an eighth of the roughly 60 patients, more than 20% of CD8+ cells belonged to the largest CD8+ clone, while several identical CD8+ TCRB sequences were shared between blood and synovial fluid. CD8+ T-cell clonality did not differ significantly between rheumatoid arthritis patients and age-matched healthy controls. No adjustment for multiple comparisons was made for the slight TRBV07 underrepresentation in patients. Viral specificity could not be ruled out by absence from virus-specific databases, and the antigen targets of the expanded CD8+ clones remained unknown. CD8+ clonality increased with age in patients (Spearman r ≈ 0.46) but not in healthy controls.

The immunoSEQ assay was applied to genomic DNA for TCRB CDR3 sequencing. In the paper's pipeline: Only a few patient CD8+ clones larger than 1% matched published virus-specific TCRB sequences when compared against them. Analyses were restricted to productive TCRB rearrangements. Defining a clone by its unique TCRB CDR3 sequence, the study calculated clonality as a productive clonality index derived from Shannon entropy. The template counts of each clone relative to the total templates per sample were used to calculate repertoire overlap between two samples. Flow cytometry-measured V-gene usage correlated with V-gene usage from TCRB sequencing, with a Spearman r of roughly 0.6. Here the immuneACCESS table is served through TCRdb, limited to in-frame sequences with V and J called. Missing clones are a known gap in these copies; in checked studies unresolved V genes cover under half, and the rest lacks a known reason. Clone size and the V and J calls come from that table; the DNA yielded D and trimming. The sample table lists 19,000 or so clones, around 83% of them with a count of one. Clones ranked in the top ten supply over 9.5% of the sample.

For this clone: What antigen it recognizes has not been identified. The record has no base qualities; no much larger clone is one base away.

The junction shows trimming of 4 bases on V and 7 bases on J, plus 17 bases between the germline ends. CDR1 and CDR2 are drawn from the germline V gene (reference sequence): MNHNY, SVGAGI. Reading from cysteine to phenylalanine, the CDR3 counts 15 amino acids. Only CDR3 DNA remains: 45 bases, in frame from the first base. Positive magnetic bead selection on an AutoMACS was used to isolate CD4+ and CD8+ cells, with flow cytometry used to check purity. Clonal expansions were first screened by flow cytometry with a TCR V beta antibody panel, then characterized by TCRB deep sequencing of sorted CD8+ fractions. Peripheral blood mononuclear cells were isolated by Ficoll-Paque PLUS density gradient separation. DNA from CD4-enriched, CD8-enriched or PBMC samples was extracted using Nucleospin Tissue or Tissue XS kits and then quantified on a Qubit 2.0 fluorometer.

Sequenced sample: CD8+ T cells sorted from blood. This TCR derives from a man younger than 30 with rheumatoid arthritis. In this chain, TRBV6-6 is recombined with TRBJ2-4; TRBD2 is a possible D gene, resting on 5 matching bases. CDR3 protein: CASSFDTGSRNIQYF. DNA sequence: TGTGCCAGCAGTTTTGACACGGGAAGTCGGAACATTCAGTACTTC.